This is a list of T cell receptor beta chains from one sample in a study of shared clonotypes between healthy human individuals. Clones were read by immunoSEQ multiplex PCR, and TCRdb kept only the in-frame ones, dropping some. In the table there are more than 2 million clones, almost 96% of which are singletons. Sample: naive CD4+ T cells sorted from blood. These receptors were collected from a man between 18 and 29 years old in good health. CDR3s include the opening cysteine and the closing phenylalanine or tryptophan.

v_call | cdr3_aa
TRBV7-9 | CASSVTGGNEQYF
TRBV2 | CASSAGTGPYEQYF
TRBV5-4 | CASSLEGGMGPSYF
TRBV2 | CASSESVRGGNQPQHF
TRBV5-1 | CASSIGQTNTEAFF
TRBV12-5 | CASGLGPGTGNTIYF
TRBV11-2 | CASSYGVNTEAFF
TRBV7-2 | CASSLARTGLGEQYF
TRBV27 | CASSPSAGTGTYEQYF
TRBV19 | CASSVAATSYEQYF
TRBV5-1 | CASSLGQGLPYEQYF
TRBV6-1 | CASRKTGTSSYEQYF
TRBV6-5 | CASRLGTLGEQYF
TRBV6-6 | CASRVTGSSSYNEQFF
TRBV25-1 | CASSEYGSGIGGDTQYF
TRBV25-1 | CASSGSGPNQPQHF
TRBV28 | CASSPPPPGEQYF
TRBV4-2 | CASSQEGVTGELFF
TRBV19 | CASSITGENNQPQHF
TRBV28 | CASSLGRDSFSNQPQHF
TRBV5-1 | CASSSTGGSNTGELFF